This TCR beta chain appears in the sequencing data of a study of blood T cell repertoires in COVID-19. For the study at large: Material from acute and convalescent COVID-19 was sourced from the United States, Italy and Spain. The analysed material was cDNA or gDNA that came from T cells, B-cell-depleted T cells, or PBMCs.

Germline CDR1 is SEHNR and CDR2 is FQNEAQ (reference sequence). Germline trimming cut 5 bases from V and 4 bases from J; bases unmatched to any gene: 6. The CDR3 contains 15 residues. Original methodology: From reference gene primer amplification, estimates of nucleated cell counts were derived. Measured with immunoSEQ multiplex PCR; TCRdb has only the in-frame clones, and not every one. V and J calls and clone size are as listed in that table; D and trimming were resolved from the DNA. The data show tens of thousands of clones, with 80% to 90% seen just once and 4.9% held by the top ten. This sequence originates from a woman of 80 years or more with acute or convalescent COVID-19. Sequenced material: peripheral blood. V and J are TRBV7-9 and TRBJ1-1; TRBD1 aligns across 11 bases. The CDR3 loop is CASSPDRGRGTEAFF. CDR3 nucleotides: TGTGCCAGCAGCCCGGACAGGGGGCGGGGCACTGAAGCTTTCTTT.